This TCR beta chain stems from a study of blood T cell repertoires in COVID-19. Study-level information: Donors in the United States, Italy and Spain gave samples during acute or convalescent COVID-19.

Under the authors' procedure: Amplifying reference gene primers gave estimates of nucleated cell counts. The assay was immunoSEQ multiplex PCR, and TCRdb's table has in-frame clones only and misses some. V and J calls and clone size are copied from that table; D and trimming were computed from the DNA. Of 300,000 or so clones in the sample, around 87% were seen once. The TCR was taken from a man aged 45-65 years with active or convalescent COVID-19. Specimen: peripheral blood.

CDR3 DNA sequence: TGTGCCACCTCAAGCGGGGGCTCCTACAATGAGCAGTTCTTC. This codes for CATSSGGSYNEQFF. The chain employs TRBV28 and TRBJ2-1; 8 bases are a match to TRBD2. This CDR3 has 14 amino acids. The germline CDR1 and CDR2 sequences are MDHEN and SYDVKM. V trimming: 10 bases; J trimming: 0 bases; junction bases outside the gene matches: 5.